These 11 T cell receptor beta chains were all obtained from the same sample, sequenced in a study of cytomegalovirus exposure and HLA in healthy donors. The PCR had 60 Vbeta and 13 Jbeta primers. Only in-frame clones appear in the TCRdb table, and some are missing; sequencing was by immunoSEQ multiplex PCR. The repertoire holds about 150,000 clones, with around 73% as singletons. The sequenced material came from PBMCs. These receptors all stem from a woman between 18 and 29 years old in good health and CMV-seronegative.

This rearrangement joins TRBV7-2 to TRBJ2-3; 10 positions agree with TRBD2. The junction had 5 bases not matched to a gene; V was cut back by 6 bases and J by 2 bases. Germline lookup yields CDR1 SGHTA and CDR2 FQGNSA. This CDR3 comprises 15 residues. The CDR3, as DNA: TGTGCCAGCAGACAGCGGGGGGGCGACACAGATACGCAGTATTTT. This sequence encodes CASRQRGGDTDTQYF.

The chain recombines TRBV7-9 with TRBJ1-1; D is perhaps TRBD1 (6 bases). Per the germline V gene, CDR1 is SEHNR and CDR2 is FQNEAQ (reference sequence). There are 14 residues in the CDR3. V was shortened by 5 bases and J by 0 bases, with 10 bases between the two germline ends. The CDR3 DNA reads TGTGCCAGCAGCATTGGACAGCTGAACACTGAAGCTTTCTTT. This codes for CASSIGQLNTEAFF.

CDR3 DNA: TGTGCCAGCTCACCGGGTATAGGGGCCAACACTGAAGCTTTCTTT. Encoded protein: CASSPGIGANTEAFF. The V gene is TRBV18, the J gene TRBJ1-1; D is perhaps TRBD1 (5 bases). Trimming removed 3 bases at V and 2 bases at J, with 13 bases between. The germline gives CDR1 KGHSH, CDR2 LQKENI. The CDR3 contains 15 residues.

The chain is built from TRBV4-1 and TRBJ2-3; D might be TRBD2 (7 bases). V was trimmed by 4 bases and J by 0 bases, leaving 23 bases between them. CDR3 size: 19 residues. In germline, CDR1 is MGHRA, CDR2 YSYEKL. The chain's CDR3 is CASSPGRGKRTSSTDTQYF. The CDR3 DNA is TGCGCCAGCAGCCCAGGGAGGGGGAAACGGACCTCTAGCACAGATACGCAGTATTTT.

This clone was seen a few times. The chain carries TRBV5-4 and TRBJ2-3, with 10 bases lining up with TRBD1. This CDR3 has 15 amino acids. CDR1 and CDR2 (germline): SGHNT, YYREEE (reference sequence). The V segment lost 4 bases and the J segment 4 bases; nucleotides outside the gene matches: 6. CDR3 protein: CASSKDRGRADTQYF. CDR3 bases: TGTGCCAGCAGCAAAGACAGGGGGCGCGCAGATACGCAGTATTTT.

The rearrangement joins TRBV5-5 to TRBJ1-1, with D uncertain. The germline V gene encodes CDR1 SGHKS and CDR2 YYEKEE (reference sequence). The CDR3 is made up of 13 amino acids. Trimming shortened V by 0 bases and J by 4 bases, and 7 bases separated the two germline ends. CDR3 sequence: CASSLVQFTEAFF. Written as DNA, the CDR3 is TGTGCCAGCAGCTTGGTACAGTTCACTGAAGCTTTCTTT.

The chain combines TRBV15 with TRBJ1-1; TRBD1 agrees at 8 bases. This CDR3 is built from 17 residues. The ends lost 4 bases at V and 3 bases at J; junction bases unmatched: 13. CDR1 and CDR2 (germline): LNHNV, YYDKDF (reference sequence). The CDR3 region is CATSIRDRFRVDTEAFF. The DNA for the CDR3 is TGTGCCACCAGCATCCGGGACAGGTTTCGCGTGGACACTGAAGCTTTCTTT.

The chain uses TRBV28 and TRBJ2-7, with D maybe TRBD1 (6 bases). Germline-derived CDR1 and CDR2 are MDHEN and SYDVKM. The CDR3 extends over 12 amino acids. V lost 6 bases, J lost 5 bases, and 11 bases lay in between. CDR3 in DNA: TGTGCCAGCAGATTTACAGGGAACGAGCAGTACTTC. It encodes CASRFTGNEQYF. The variable domain in full, with the rest retrieved from reference TRBV28 and TRBJ2-7, is DVKVTQSSRYLVKRTGEKVFLECVQDMDHENMFWYRQDPGLGLRLIYFSYDVKMKEKGDIPEGYSVSREKKERFSLILESASTNQTSMYLCASRFTGNEQYFGPGTRLTVT.

This clone was recorded a few times. The chain is built from TRBV2 and TRBJ2-5, with TRBD1 identical over 12 bases. After removal of 7 bases from V and 5 bases from J, the junction contained 8 bases not matched to a gene. This CDR3 is built from 15 residues. The germline V gene has CDR1 SNHLY and CDR2 FYNNEI. The CDR3: CASTAGQGAWETQYF. DNA of the CDR3: TGTGCCAGCACTGCGGGACAGGGGGCTTGGGAGACCCAGTACTTC.

This clone was seen more than once but under ten times. The identical CDR3 is also encoded by other nucleotide sequences in the sample. The V call is TRBV4-3, the J call TRBJ2-1; possible D gene TRBD2, 7 bases. The V gene's germline CDR1 is LGHNA and CDR2 YSLEER. The V end lost 3 bases, the J end lost 6 bases, and 9 bases lay between the germline ends. The CDR3 totals 13 residues. In DNA form, the CDR3 reads TGCGCCAGCAGCCAGGGAGGGGGCAATGAGCAGTTCTTC. It encodes CASSQGGGNEQFF.

This clone was seen just once. The rearrangement uses TRBV11-2 and TRBJ2-7; 11 nucleotides align to TRBD1. Germline V gives CDR1 SGHAT, CDR2 FQNNGV. Unmatched junction bases numbered 11, after V lost 4 bases and J lost 0 bases. The CDR3 has 18 amino acids. CDR3: CASSSRDRGSFNSYEQYF. The CDR3 DNA reads TGTGCCAGCAGCTCCAGGGACAGGGGGTCCTTTAACTCCTACGAGCAGTACTTC.